This T cell receptor beta chain was sequenced for a study of T-cell reconstitution after alpha-beta-depleted transplantation in children. Library preparation (for TCRbeta) was performed with unique molecular identifiers. TCRdb ran MiXCR on the PCR reads and lists one entry per CDR3 protein. The profile shows around 240,000 distinct CDR3 sequences, over 9.5% of them singletons. The germline V gene has CDR1 DFQATT and CDR2 SNEGSKA (reference sequence). The CDR3 has 14 amino acids. V lost 0 bases and J lost 0, with 9 bases in between. This clonotype was picked up many times. Sequenced here: PBMCs from the stem cell graft donor, sampled from the stem cell graft. The receptor was isolated from a human donor who donated a stem cell graft to a child with SCID. The V call is TRBV20-1, the J call TRBJ2-7; D tentatively reads TRBD1 or TRBD2 (5 bases each). This CDR3 is CSARDRGDSYEQYF. For the CDR3, the DNA is TGCAGTGCTAGAGATAGAGGGGACTCCTACGAGCAGTACTTC.